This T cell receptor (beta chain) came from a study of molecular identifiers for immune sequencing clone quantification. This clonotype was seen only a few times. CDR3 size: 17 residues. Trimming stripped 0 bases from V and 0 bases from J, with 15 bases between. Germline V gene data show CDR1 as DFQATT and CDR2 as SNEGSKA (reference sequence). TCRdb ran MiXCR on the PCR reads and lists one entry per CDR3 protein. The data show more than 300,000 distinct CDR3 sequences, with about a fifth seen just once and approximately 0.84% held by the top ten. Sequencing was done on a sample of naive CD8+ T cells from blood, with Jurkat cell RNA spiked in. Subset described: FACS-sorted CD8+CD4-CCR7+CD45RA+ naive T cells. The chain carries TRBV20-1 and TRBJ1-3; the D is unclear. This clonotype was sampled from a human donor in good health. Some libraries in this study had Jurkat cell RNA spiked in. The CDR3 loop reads CSARDREPSTSGNTIYF. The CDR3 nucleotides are TGCAGTGCTAGAGATCGGGAGCCCTCGACCTCTGGAAACACCATATATTTT.